What follows are 25 T cell receptor beta chains derived from one specimen sequenced in a study of T cell changes during pregnancy in multiple sclerosis. TCRdb's copy holds only in-frame clones and misses some; the assay was immunoSEQ multiplex PCR. The table includes tens of thousands of clones, 80% to 95% detected once. The material sequenced was peripheral blood, taken in the first trimester of pregnancy. The receptor set was obtained from a female donor with multiple sclerosis, enrolled in a pregnancy study.

V is TRBV19 and J is TRBJ1-1; D is unresolved. The germline CDR1 and CDR2 sequences are LNHDA and SQIVND (reference sequence). Trimming stripped 7 bases from V and 4 bases from J, with 10 bases between. The CDR3 is 12 residues long. The CDR3: CASTRGRTEAFF. The CDR3 bases are TGTGCCAGTACCCGCGGGCGCACTGAAGCTTTCTTT.

This rearrangement joins TRBV5-4 to TRBJ1-3; perhaps TRBD1 as D (5 bases). Germline V gene sequence: CDR1 SGHNT, CDR2 YYREEE (reference sequence). The CDR3 has 18 amino acids. Trimming took 3 bases from V and 1 from J, leaving 20 bases between them. CDR3 DNA sequence: TGTGCCAGCAGCTCCGGGGGGGGTATAAGTGCGTCTGGAAACACCATATATTTT. Protein sequence: CASSSGGGISASGNTIYF.

This clone was seen only a few times. V and J are TRBV6-5 and TRBJ2-7; TRBD1 agrees at 7 bases. V was pared by 5 bases and J by 7 bases, with 8 bases of the junction left unmatched. Germline-derived CDR1 and CDR2 are MNHEY and SVGAGI. The CDR3 length is 13 residues. The CDR3 DNA reads TGTGCCAGCAGTATAGACAGGGTTGGTGAGCAGTACTTC. Translating it yields CASSIDRVGEQYF.

The chain has TRBV9 and TRBJ2-2; possibly TRBD2 for D (6 bases). The CDR3 loop spans 15 amino acids. V gave up 4 bases and J gave up 2 bases, with 12 bases separating them. Per the germline V gene, CDR1 is SGDLS and CDR2 is YYNGEE. This CDR3 is CASSPRDPNTGELFF. The CDR3, as DNA: TGTGCCAGCAGCCCGCGGGACCCCAACACCGGGGAGCTGTTTTTT.

The V and J genes are TRBV7-3 and TRBJ2-7; 7 nucleotides align to TRBD1. Germline V lookup: CDR1 SGHTA, CDR2 FQGTGA. The CDR3 is made up of 15 amino acids. V dropped 2 bases and J dropped 0; count of bases not matched to a gene: 4. The CDR3 here is CASSLEGQRSYEQYF. The CDR3 coding sequence is TGTGCCAGCAGCTTAGAGGGACAGCGCTCCTACGAGCAGTACTTC.

V gene TRBV27 combines with J gene TRBJ2-1, with unresolved D. Germline CDR1 MNHEY, CDR2 SMNVEV (reference sequence). V was cut by 5 bases and J by 0 bases, with 11 bases left in between. This CDR3 contains 15 residues. In DNA, the CDR3 is TGTGCCAGCAGTCCCGAACTTCACTCCTACAATGAGCAGTTCTTC. Its translation: CASSPELHSYNEQFF.

CDR3 in amino acids: CASSQAKGQKNTEAFF. The CDR3 DNA follows: TGCGCCAGCAGCCAAGCTAAAGGACAGAAAAACACTGAAGCTTTCTTT. The chain combines TRBV4-3 with TRBJ1-1; tentative D call: TRBD1 (6 bases). The V gene lost 1 base and the J gene lost 2 bases, with 14 bases spanning the gap. Germline assignment: CDR1 LGHNA and CDR2 YSLEER. The CDR3 length is 16 residues.

The rearrangement uses TRBV4-3 and TRBJ1-5; the D is unclear. The CDR3 has 15 residues. In germline, CDR1 is LGHNA, CDR2 YSLEER. Trimming took 0 bases from V and 6 from J, leaving 12 bases between them. The CDR3: CASSQDLNTGQPQHF. CDR3 DNA sequence: TGCGCCAGCAGCCAAGATCTAAATACTGGTCAGCCCCAGCATTTT.

The V gene is TRBV7-2, the J gene TRBJ1-2; 8 nucleotides align to TRBD1. This CDR3 comprises 15 residues. J gave up 4 bases and V 5 bases, and 9 bases lay outside the gene matches. Germline-derived CDR1 and CDR2 are SGHTA and FQGNSA. The CDR3 here is CASSRGQATFYGYTF. DNA for the CDR3: TGTGCCAGCAGCCGGGGACAGGCCACCTTCTATGGCTACACCTTC.

This chain uses TRBV7-9 with TRBJ1-4; D unresolved. The germline gives CDR1 SEHNR, CDR2 FQNEAQ (reference sequence). V was cut by 2 bases and J by 5 bases, with 9 bases left in between. This CDR3 contains 14 residues. Here the CDR3 reads CASSLIQENEKLFF. Here the CDR3 DNA reads TGTGCCAGCAGCTTAATACAAGAAAATGAAAAACTGTTTTTT. The whole variable domain, remainder taken from reference TRBV7-9 and TRBJ1-4, is DTGVSQNPRHKITKRGQNVTFRCDPISEHNRLYWYRQTLGQGPEFLTYFQNEAQLEKSRLLSDRFSAERPKGSFSTLEIQRTEQGDSAMYLCASSLIQENEKLFFGSGTQLSVL.

The chain has TRBV9 and TRBJ1-1; perhaps TRBD1 as D (5 bases). This CDR3 is built from 17 residues. Trimming removed 3 bases at V and 4 bases at J, with 22 bases between. The germline V gene encodes CDR1 SGDLS and CDR2 YYNGEE. For the CDR3, the DNA is TGTGCCAGCAGCGCCCCACCTGGTTTTGGGGGGGGCACTGAAGCTTTCTTT. This gives the protein CASSAPPGFGGGTEAFF.

This chain links TRBV6-1 with TRBJ1-1; perhaps TRBD1 as D (6 bases). V lost 4 bases and J lost 1, with 7 bases in between. The CDR3 is made up of 13 amino acids. Germline V gene sequence: CDR1 MNHNS, CDR2 SASEGT. CDR3 sequence (DNA): TGTGCCAGCAGTGCACAGGGGAACACTGAAGCTTTCTTT. Its translation is CASSAQGNTEAFF.

This rearrangement joins TRBV5-5 to TRBJ1-1; D is unclear. The CDR3 has 15 residues. V was shortened by 2 bases and J by 0 bases, with 11 bases between the two germline ends. Germline V gives CDR1 SGHKS, CDR2 YYEKEE (reference sequence). In nucleotides, the CDR3 is TGTGCCAGCAGCTTAAGAACAGCCTTGAACACTGAAGCTTTCTTT. It codes for CASSLRTALNTEAFF.

This chain joins TRBV2 and TRBJ2-7; 7 nucleotides match TRBD1. Germline CDR1 is SNHLY and CDR2 is FYNNEI. Trimming removed 10 bases from V and 3 bases from J; junction bases left unmatched: 21. The CDR3 contains 17 residues. The CDR3 sequence is CAIPKLGGGTEYYEQYF. The CDR3 region has the DNA TGTGCCATCCCCAAGCTTGGTGGTGGGACAGAATACTACGAGCAGTACTTC.

A single count supports this clone. The chain couples TRBV7-3 to TRBJ2-5; 7 bases fit TRBD2. With 2 bases clipped from V and 5 bases from J, the junction kept 11 bases outside the gene matches. CDR1 is SGHTA and CDR2 is FQGTGA in the germline V gene. The CDR3 loop spans 16 amino acids. CDR3 in amino acids: CASSLLGLAVGETQYF. The DNA for the CDR3 is TGTGCCAGCAGCTTATTGGGCCTAGCGGTGGGGGAGACCCAGTACTTC.

The chain has TRBV4-2 and TRBJ1-1; weak D call: TRBD1 (5 bases). V was trimmed by 0 bases and J by 0 bases, leaving 8 bases between them. This CDR3 has 15 amino acids. Germline assignment: CDR1 LGHNA and CDR2 YNFKEQ. The CDR3 DNA reads as TGTGCCAGCAGCCAAGAGGAGGGGATGAACACTGAAGCTTTCTTT. Amino acids: CASSQEEGMNTEAFF.

J is TRBJ2-3 and V is TRBV4-2; 9 positions match TRBD2. This CDR3 region has 16 residues. V dropped 2 bases and J dropped 6; count of bases not matched to a gene: 9. Germline V gene sequence: CDR1 LGHNA, CDR2 YNFKEQ. The CDR3 reads CASSQTQTSGADTQYF. For the CDR3, the DNA is TGTGCCAGCAGCCAAACACAGACTAGCGGTGCGGATACGCAGTATTTT.

This rearrangement joins TRBV4-1 to TRBJ2-7; D gene ambiguous. Germline V gene data show CDR1 as MGHRA and CDR2 as YSYEKL. The CDR3 length is 15 residues. V gave up 0 bases and J gave up 0 bases, with 9 bases separating them. The DNA for the CDR3 is TGCGCCAGCAGCCAAGATCGGGTCGGCTCCTACGAGCAGTACTTC. It codes for CASSQDRVGSYEQYF.

This chain links TRBV5-8 with TRBJ1-4; D is possibly TRBD1 (5 bases). Germline CDR1 and CDR2: SGHTS and YDEGEE. CDR3 size: 14 residues. V lost 1 base and J lost 7, with 11 bases in between. The chain's CDR3 is CASSLTGLSEKLFF. The CDR3, as DNA: TGTGCCAGCAGCTTGACAGGCCTCAGTGAAAAACTGTTTTTT.

The V call is TRBV18, the J call TRBJ1-5, with 9 positions matching TRBD1. The length of the CDR3 is 16 residues. Per germline, CDR1 KGHSH and CDR2 LQKENI. J was trimmed by 2 bases and V by 6 bases; bases with no gene match: 8. The CDR3 region has the DNA TGTGCCAGCTCCCAAACAGGGGGCCTGGGCAATCAGCCCCAGCATTTT. It is translated as CASSQTGGLGNQPQHF. Full variable domain (remainder filled in from reference TRBV18 and TRBJ1-5): NAGVMQNPRHLVRRRGQEARLRCSPMKGHSHVYWYRQLPEEGLKFMVYLQKENIIDESGMPKERFSAEFPKEGPSILRIQQVVRGDSAAYFCASSQTGGLGNQPQHFGDGTRLSIL.

The chain links TRBV5-6 to TRBJ1-1; D is uncertain. The CDR3 length is 16 residues. The V end lost 4 bases, the J end lost 0 bases, and 16 bases lay between the germline ends. Germline lookup yields CDR1 SGHDT and CDR2 YYEEEE. CDR3 sequence reads: CASSVGHAEMNTEAFF. The DNA for the CDR3 is TGTGCCAGCAGCGTAGGTCATGCGGAGATGAACACTGAAGCTTTCTTT.

V usage is TRBV9 and J usage is TRBJ2-3, with TRBD2 as a possible D gene (5 bases). Germline V CDR1 and CDR2: SGDLS, YYNGEE. CDR3 length: 19 amino acids. V was clipped by 0 bases and J by 7 bases, with 27 bases between them. The CDR3 DNA reads as TGTGCCAGCAGCGTAGGACGTCCCGGAGGACTGGCCCCCCGTAATACGCAGTATTTT. Its protein product is CASSVGRPGGLAPRNTQYF.

The V call is TRBV6-5, the J call TRBJ1-1, with D tentatively TRBD1 (6 bases). CDR1 and CDR2 from the germline V gene are MNHEY and SVGAGI. The V gene lost 5 bases and the J gene lost 3 bases, with 16 bases spanning the gap. The CDR3 sequence is 15 residues long. The CDR3 DNA reads TGTGCCAGCAGTCCCTGGACAGTGGGGGACACTGAAGCTTTCTTT. As protein: CASSPWTVGDTEAFF.

This chain links TRBV6-4 with TRBJ2-1; 10 nucleotides line up with TRBD2. CDR1 and CDR2 (germline): MRHNA, SNTAGT. V lost 6 bases, J lost 8 bases, and 7 bases stayed unmatched. The CDR3 extends over 14 amino acids. The DNA of the CDR3 is TGTGCCAGCAGAGAACTAGCGGGGAGGGATGAGCAGTTCTTC. Translating gives CASRELAGRDEQFF.

V and J are TRBV12-5 and TRBJ1-4; D unclear. The V end lost 1 base, the J end lost 4 bases, and 13 bases lay between the germline ends. The CDR3 has 16 residues. Germline loops: CDR1 LGHNT, CDR2 FRNRAP. The CDR3 is CASGLAPRGFNEKLFF. DNA of the CDR3: TGTGCTAGTGGTTTGGCCCCCAGAGGCTTTAATGAAAAACTGTTTTTT.